This T cell receptor beta chain is drawn from a study of spatial heterogeneity in lung cancer. Time point denoted: sample taken at primary tumor resection. Extraction of whole RNA from tumor, nontumor lung or frozen PBMC preceded unsorted sequencing. In this sample, this clonotype turned up a few times. TCRdb itself ran the 5' RACE reads through MiXCR, one entry per CDR3 protein. The table records approximately 49,000 distinct CDR3 sequences, around 5.2% of them present only once. The sequence was obtained from a male donor with early-stage non-small cell lung cancer. This material consisted of PBMCs, taken at surgery.

CDR3 coding DNA: TGTGCCAGCTCATCCAAACCCAACACTGAAGCTTTCTTT. Translation gives CASSSKPNTEAFF. The V and J genes are TRBV18 and TRBJ1-1; D remains ambiguous. V was trimmed by 5 bases and J by 2 bases, leaving 9 bases between them. CDR1 and CDR2 from the germline V gene are KGHSH and LQKENI. This CDR3 contains 13 residues.